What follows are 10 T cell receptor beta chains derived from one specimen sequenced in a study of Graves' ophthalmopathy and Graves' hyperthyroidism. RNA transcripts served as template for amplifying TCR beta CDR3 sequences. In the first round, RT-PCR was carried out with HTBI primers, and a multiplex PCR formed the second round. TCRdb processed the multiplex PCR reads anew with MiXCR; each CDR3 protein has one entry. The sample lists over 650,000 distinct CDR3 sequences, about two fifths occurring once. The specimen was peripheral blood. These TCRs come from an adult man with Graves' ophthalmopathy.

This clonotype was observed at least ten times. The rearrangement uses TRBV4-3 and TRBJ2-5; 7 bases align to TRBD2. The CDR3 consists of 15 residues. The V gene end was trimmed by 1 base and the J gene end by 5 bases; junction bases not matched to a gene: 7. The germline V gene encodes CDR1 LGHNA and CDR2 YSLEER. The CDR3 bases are TGCGCCAGCAGCCAAGGCCAGCGGGGTGCGGAGACCCAGTACTTC. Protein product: CASSQGQRGAETQYF.

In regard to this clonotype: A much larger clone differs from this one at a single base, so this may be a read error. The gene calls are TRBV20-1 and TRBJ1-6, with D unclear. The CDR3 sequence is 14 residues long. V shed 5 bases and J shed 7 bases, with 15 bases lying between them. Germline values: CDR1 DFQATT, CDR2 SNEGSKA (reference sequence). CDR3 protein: CSAGLEVFNSPLHF. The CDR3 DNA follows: TGCAGTGCTGGATTGGAAGTTTTCAATTCACCCCTCCACTTT.

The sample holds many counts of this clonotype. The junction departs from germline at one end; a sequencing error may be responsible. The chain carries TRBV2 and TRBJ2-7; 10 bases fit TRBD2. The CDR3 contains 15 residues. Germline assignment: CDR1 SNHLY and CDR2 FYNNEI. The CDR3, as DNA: TGTGCCAGCAGTGAAATGAGCGGGAGGGCCTATGAGCAGTACTTC. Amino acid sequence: CASSEMSGRAYEQYF.

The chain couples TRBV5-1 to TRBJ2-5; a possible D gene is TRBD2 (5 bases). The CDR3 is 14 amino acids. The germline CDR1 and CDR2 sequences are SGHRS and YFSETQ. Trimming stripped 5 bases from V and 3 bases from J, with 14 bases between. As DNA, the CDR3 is TGCGCCAGCAGTATGATCCGGCGGGAAGAGACCCAGTACTTC. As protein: CASSMIRREETQYF.

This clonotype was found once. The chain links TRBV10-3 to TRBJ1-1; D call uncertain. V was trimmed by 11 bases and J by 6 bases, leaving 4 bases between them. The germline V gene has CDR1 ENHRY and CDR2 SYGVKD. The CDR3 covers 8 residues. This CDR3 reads CALAEAFF. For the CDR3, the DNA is TGTGCCCTCGCTGAAGCTTTCTTT.

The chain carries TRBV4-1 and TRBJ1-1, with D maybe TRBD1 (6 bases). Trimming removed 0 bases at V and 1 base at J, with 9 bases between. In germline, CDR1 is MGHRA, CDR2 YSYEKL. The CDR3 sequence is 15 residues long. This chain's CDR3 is CASSQDTGANTEAFF. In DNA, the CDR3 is TGCGCCAGCAGCCAAGATACGGGGGCGAACACTGAAGCTTTCTTT.

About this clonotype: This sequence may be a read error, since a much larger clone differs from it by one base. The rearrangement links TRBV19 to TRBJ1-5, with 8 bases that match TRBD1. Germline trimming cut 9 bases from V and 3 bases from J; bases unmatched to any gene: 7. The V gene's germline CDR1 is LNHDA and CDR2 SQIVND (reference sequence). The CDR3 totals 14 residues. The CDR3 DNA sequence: TGTGCCAGCAGTCAGGACAGGGTCAATCAGCCCCAGCATTTT. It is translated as CASSQDRVNQPQHF.

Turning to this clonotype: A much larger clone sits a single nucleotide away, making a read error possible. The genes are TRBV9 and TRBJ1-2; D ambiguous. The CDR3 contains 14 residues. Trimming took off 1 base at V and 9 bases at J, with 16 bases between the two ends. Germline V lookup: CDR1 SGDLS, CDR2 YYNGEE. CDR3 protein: CASSVQAWGYSYTF. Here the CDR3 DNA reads TGTGCCAGCAGCGTACAGGCTTGGGGTTATAGCTACACCTTC.

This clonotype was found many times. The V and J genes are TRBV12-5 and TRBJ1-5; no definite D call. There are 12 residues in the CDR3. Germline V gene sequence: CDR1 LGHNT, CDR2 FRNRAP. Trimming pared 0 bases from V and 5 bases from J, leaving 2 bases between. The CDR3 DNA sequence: TGTGCTAGTGGTTTGGTGGATCAGCCCCAGCATTTT. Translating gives CASGLVDQPQHF. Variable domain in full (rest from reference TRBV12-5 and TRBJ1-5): DARVTQTPRHKVTEMGQEVTMRCQPILGHNTVFWYRQTMMQGLELLAYFRNRAPLDDSGMPKDRFSAEMPDATLATLKIQPSEPRDSAVYFCASGLVDQPQHFGDGTRLSIL.

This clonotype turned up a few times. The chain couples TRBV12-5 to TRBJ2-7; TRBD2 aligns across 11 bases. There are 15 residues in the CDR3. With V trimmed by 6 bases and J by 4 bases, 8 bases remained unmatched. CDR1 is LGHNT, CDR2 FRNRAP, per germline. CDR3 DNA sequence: TGTGCTAGTGGCCCGGATAGCGGGAGGGGTTACGAGCAGTACTTC. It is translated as CASGPDSGRGYEQYF.